This passage covers 28 T cell receptor beta chains from one sample sequenced in a study of neurological immune-mediated disorders. One entry per CDR3 protein results from TCRdb running MiXCR on the 5' RACE reads. The top ten hold under 1.5% of the sample, which has tens of thousands of distinct CDR3 sequences, 3.9% seen once. Sequenced input: PBMCs. These receptor sequences come from a man younger than 40 with multiple sclerosis.

The table lists this clonotype with many counts. The chain uses TRBV6-5 and TRBJ1-3; 9 bases are shared with TRBD1. Germline V gene data show CDR1 as MNHEY and CDR2 as SVGAGI. There are 18 residues in the CDR3. After removal of 8 bases from V and 3 bases from J, the junction contained 17 bases not matched to a gene. The CDR3 sequence: CASSLLRPGTGRGNTIYF. DNA of the CDR3: TGTGCCAGCTCATTACTCAGACCCGGGACAGGGCGTGGAAACACCATATATTTT.

The sample holds a few counts of this clonotype. The junction departs from germline at one end; a sequencing error may be responsible. The chain's CDR3 is CSAGTAYSNQPQNF. The CDR3 DNA reads as TGCAGTGCTGGGACAGCCTATAGCAATCAGCCCCAGAATTTT. The chain recombines TRBV20-1 with TRBJ1-5, with TRBD1 matching over 7 bases. The length of the CDR3 is 14 residues. CDR1 and CDR2 (germline): DFQATT, SNEGSKA (reference sequence).

Turning to this clonotype: The junction does not match germline at one end; this may be a read error. This chain uses TRBV12-3 or TRBV12-4 with TRBJ1-6; no reliable D call. The CDR3 sequence is 14 residues long. CDR3 sequence (DNA): TGTGCCAGCAGTTTAACAGTCGTTAGTTCACCCCTCAACTTT. Its protein is CASSLTVVSSPLNF.

The table lists this clonotype with many counts. The chain combines TRBV7-2 with TRBJ1-4, with TRBD1 matching 7 bases. Germline trimming cut 5 bases from V and 6 bases from J; bases unmatched to any gene: 6. The CDR3 consists of 14 residues. CDR1 and CDR2 (germline): SGHTA, FQGNSA. The CDR3 protein is CASSPRQGDEKLFF. The CDR3 DNA follows: TGTGCCAGCAGCCCACGACAGGGAGATGAAAAACTGTTTTTT.

This clonotype was picked up many times. V is TRBV12-5 and J is TRBJ2-3; the D call may be TRBD1 or TRBD2 (5 bases each). Germline assignment: CDR1 LGHNT and CDR2 FRNRAP. CDR3 length: 13 amino acids. V was shortened by 5 bases and J by 7 bases, with 13 bases between the two germline ends. The DNA of the CDR3 is TGTGCTAGTGGTCCCTGGGACCTTCATACGCAGTATTTT. It codes for CASGPWDLHTQYF.

In its sample, this clonotype was seen many times. The V gene is TRBV18, the J gene TRBJ1-5; D is uncertain. This CDR3 is built from 13 residues. Trimming removed 2 bases from V and 3 bases from J, with 5 bases in between. CDR1 is KGHSH and CDR2 is LQKENI in the germline V gene. The CDR3 DNA reads as TGTGCCAGCTCACCAGGAAACAATCAGCCCCAGCATTTT. Amino acids: CASSPGNNQPQHF.

The V gene is TRBV9, the J gene TRBJ2-5, with 8 nucleotides matching TRBD2. CDR1 SGDLS and CDR2 YYNGEE come from the germline V gene. The CDR3 runs 14 residues. Trimming cost V 4 bases and J 5 bases; bases outside gene matches: 7. CDR3 protein: CASSSTSGMETQYF. CDR3 nucleotides: TGTGCCAGCAGCTCTACTAGCGGAATGGAGACCCAGTACTTC.

This clonotype was counted at least ten times. The chain employs TRBV27 and TRBJ1-6; TRBD1 might be the D (6 bases). V lost 2 bases and J 5 bases, leaving 19 bases between the germline ends. The CDR3 has 18 amino acids. The germline gives CDR1 MNHEY, CDR2 SMNVEV (reference sequence). The CDR3 DNA follows: TGTGCCAGCAGTTTACTAACCCGAGCGGGACACCATAATTCACCCCTCCACTTT. It yields the protein CASSLLTRAGHHNSPLHF.

This clonotype was counted ten times or more. The junction does not match germline at one end; this may be a read error. The chain recombines TRBV18 with TRBJ2-1, with D uncertain. The germline CDR1 and CDR2 sequences are KGHSH and LQKENI. The CDR3 contains 10 residues. The CDR3 DNA reads TGTGCCAGCTCACCACCAAACGACCCGTTC. Its translation: CASSPPNDPF.

This clonotype was seen repeatedly, ten times or more. The chain employs TRBV4-3 and TRBJ2-7; 8 nucleotides agree with TRBD1. This CDR3 comprises 16 residues. In germline, CDR1 is LGHNA, CDR2 YSLEER. V dropped 3 bases and J dropped 3; count of bases not matched to a gene: 10. The CDR3 DNA reads TGCGCCAGCAGCCAGGGAGACAGGGGCGCCGGCTACGAGCAGTACTTC. Protein sequence: CASSQGDRGAGYEQYF.

This clonotype was counted many times. V gene TRBV7-2 combines with J gene TRBJ2-3; D may be TRBD2 (5 bases). V shed 5 bases and J shed 1 base, with 16 bases lying between them. This CDR3 comprises 16 residues. The germline V gene encodes CDR1 SGHTA and CDR2 FQGNSA. Written as DNA, the CDR3 is TGTGCCAGCAGCCCGCGGACTGTACAAGGCACAGATACGCAGTATTTT. Its translation is CASSPRTVQGTDTQYF.

This clonotype was seen many times. The rearrangement links TRBV9 to TRBJ1-3; tentative D call: TRBD1 (6 bases). The V end was cut by 3 bases, the J end by 0 bases, with 13 bases between. The CDR3 loop spans 16 amino acids. Germline lookup yields CDR1 SGDLS and CDR2 YYNGEE. This CDR3 is CASSAAGALSGNTIYF. The CDR3 DNA sequence: TGTGCCAGCAGCGCCGCAGGGGCTCTCTCTGGAAACACCATATATTTT.

Many counts were recorded for this clonotype. The chain uses TRBV7-2 and TRBJ2-2; D assignment may be TRBD1 or TRBD2 (5 bases each). The CDR3 is 15 amino acids. Germline CDR1 SGHTA, CDR2 FQGNSA. Deletions cut 5 bases from V and 6 bases from J, with 16 bases between. The CDR3 spells CASSIRDPLSGELFF. In nucleotides, the CDR3 is TGTGCCAGCAGCATAAGGGACCCCCTATCCGGGGAGCTGTTTTTT.

This clonotype occurred a few times. This chain links TRBV12-3 or TRBV12-4 with TRBJ2-3; D is possibly TRBD2 (5 bases). This CDR3 region has 14 residues. Trimming took off 4 bases at V and 8 bases at J, with 16 bases between the two ends. The CDR3 is CASSSGKGQRTQYF. The CDR3 bases are TGTGCCAGCAGTTCGGGAAAGGGTCAGCGTACGCAGTATTTT.

The rearrangement links TRBV7-2 to TRBJ1-4, with a weak D call TRBD1 (6 bases). V lost 4 bases, J lost 8 bases, and 14 bases lay in between. Germline V gene lookup returns CDR1 SGHTA and CDR2 FQGNSA. The length of the CDR3 is 14 residues. Here the CDR3 reads CASSSSGAGEKLFF. The CDR3 bases are TGTGCCAGCAGCTCTTCGGGGGCAGGCGAAAAACTGTTTTTT.

This clonotype was detected ten times or more. The chain carries TRBV5-1 and TRBJ2-1, with TRBD2 matching 7 bases. The J segment lost 15 bases and the V segment lost 3 bases, leaving 6 bases of the junction unmatched. Germline loops: CDR1 SGHRS, CDR2 YFSETQ. The CDR3 extends over 11 amino acids. The CDR3 DNA reads TGCGCCAGCAGCTCCGGACTAGAGTGGTTCTTC. Amino acid sequence: CASSSGLEWFF.

Details on this clonotype: This may be a read error: a much more frequent sequence differs by one nucleotide. J is TRBJ1-2 and V is TRBV9; D uncertain. This CDR3 contains 13 residues. V was trimmed by 4 bases and J by 2 bases, leaving 9 bases between them. Germline V gene lookup returns CDR1 SGDLS and CDR2 YYNGEE. The CDR3 bases are TGTGCCAGCAGCCTCGAAAGAAACTATGGCTACACCTTC. Translating it yields CASSLERNYGYTF.

About this clonotype: This clone may be a read error of a much larger clone one base away. The chain couples TRBV30 to TRBJ1-2; D not certain. This CDR3 is built from 14 residues. Per germline, CDR1 GTSNPN and CDR2 SVGIG (reference sequence). CDR3: CVWSVLGTPYGYTF. The CDR3 DNA is TGTGTCTGGAGTGTACTTGGCACGCCTTATGGCTACACCTTC.

This clonotype was seen many times. The chain recombines TRBV12-3 or TRBV12-4 with TRBJ2-7; 10 nucleotides agree with TRBD1. The CDR3 runs 13 residues. J was trimmed by 2 bases and V by 8 bases; bases with no gene match: 3. The CDR3 loop reads CASGGTGAYEQYF. In DNA, the CDR3 is TGTGCCAGCGGCGGGACAGGGGCCTACGAGCAGTACTTC.

The table lists this clonotype with many counts. The genes are TRBV7-9 and TRBJ2-7, with a tentative D call TRBD2 (6 bases). V lost 3 bases and J lost 2, with 14 bases in between. Germline loops: CDR1 SEHNR, CDR2 FQNEAQ (reference sequence). There are 15 residues in the CDR3. The CDR3 loop is CASSLDTAGPYEQYF. The CDR3 DNA is TGTGCCAGCAGCTTGGATACGGCGGGGCCCTACGAGCAGTACTTC.

This clonotype was seen at least ten times. The chain combines TRBV6-6 with TRBJ2-1; D gene unclear. CDR3 length: 15 residues. The germline V gene encodes CDR1 MNHNY and CDR2 SVGAGI (reference sequence). V lost 0 bases and J lost 4, with 10 bases in between. CDR3: CASSYSVVGYNEQFF. In DNA form, the CDR3 reads TGTGCCAGCAGTTACTCTGTAGTGGGGTACAATGAGCAGTTCTTC.

This clonotype was counted many times. V gene TRBV2 combines with J gene TRBJ2-1; D uncertain. This CDR3 has 13 residues. Trimming pared 3 bases from V and 7 bases from J, leaving 10 bases between. From germline, CDR1 is SNHLY and CDR2 FYNNEI. CDR3 sequence: CASSDWIGNEQFF. The DNA of the CDR3 is TGTGCCAGCAGTGATTGGATAGGGAATGAGCAGTTCTTC.

This clonotype has a count of ten or more. The chain combines TRBV7-9 with TRBJ1-2, with D hard to call. CDR1 is SEHNR and CDR2 is FQNEAQ in the germline V gene (reference sequence). V gave up 1 base and J gave up 8 bases, with 5 bases separating them. The CDR3 is 11 residues long. CDR3 nucleotide sequence: TGTGCCAGCAGCTTAGAGGGCGGCTACACCTTC. It translates to CASSLEGGYTF.

This clonotype has at least ten counts. V and J are TRBV9 and TRBJ2-1, with 14 bases that match TRBD2. The CDR3 totals 15 residues. The germline CDR1 and CDR2 sequences are SGDLS and YYNGEE. The junction had 2 bases not matched to a gene; V was cut back by 3 bases and J by 6 bases. The CDR3 nucleotides are TGTGCCAGCAGCGAGACTAGCGGGGGGGTCAATGAGCAGTTCTTC. It translates to CASSETSGGVNEQFF.

With respect to this clonotype: A much larger clone lies one base from this, so it may be a read error. The V and J genes are TRBV3-1 and TRBJ1-1; D gene ambiguous. The CDR3 length is 14 residues. The germline V and J ends were trimmed by 5 bases and 3 bases, with 13 bases remaining between them. CDR1 is LGHDT and CDR2 is YNNKEL in the germline V gene (reference sequence). DNA for the CDR3: TGTGCCAGCAGCAGCCTCGGGCCGGACACTGAAGCTTTCTTT. Its translation is CASSSLGPDTEAFF.

There are many counts of this clonotype. The CDR3 DNA reads as TGTGCCAGCAGGAACAGGGGCGGTAGAGATACGCAGTATTTT. This translates into CASRNRGGRDTQYF. The chain uses TRBV12-3 or TRBV12-4 and TRBJ2-3, with TRBD1 identical over 7 bases. CDR3 length equals 14 residues. The J segment lost 5 bases and the V segment lost 6 bases, leaving 8 bases of the junction unmatched.

This clonotype was detected ten times or more. The chain recombines TRBV5-5 with TRBJ1-1; no firm D call. V was trimmed by 0 bases and J by 1 base, leaving 7 bases between them. Germline V gives CDR1 SGHKS, CDR2 YYEKEE (reference sequence). The CDR3 loop spans 14 amino acids. CDR3 bases: TGTGCCAGCAGCTTGGGTGTAAGGAACACTGAAGCTTTCTTT. Residues: CASSLGVRNTEAFF.

Only a few counts were recorded for this clonotype. The gene calls are TRBV12-3 or TRBV12-4 and TRBJ2-3, with TRBD2 identical over 8 bases. The CDR3 contains 14 residues. V shed 4 bases, J shed 7 bases, and the junction held 7 bases outside the gene matches. As DNA, the CDR3 is TGTGCCAGCAGTTCGACTAGCGAGACGTATACGCAGTATTTT. Translated: CASSSTSETYTQYF.